This paragraph reports one T cell receptor (beta chain). Its antigen is currently unknown. Germline CDR1 and CDR2: SGDLS and YYNGEE. The CDR3 consists of 14 residues. V was clipped by 1 base and J by 2 bases; unmatched bases: 2. The source of the sample is a study of cytomegalovirus exposure and HLA in healthy donors. Whole-study results and caveats: Analysis performed later found more than 15,000 TCR beta sequences associated with HLA alleles at 0.05 false discovery rate. Donors belonging to an Asian-associated ancestry cluster reportedly showed fewer N-insertions in productive TCRs than the 666-donor mean, according to what a later analysis found. The authors later found most CMV-associated TCR beta chains appeared HLA-restricted. More clonal expansion characterized HLA-associated TCR beta chains than equally common others in a later analysis.

The PCR was carried out with 60 Vbeta primers and 13 Jbeta primers. The protocol was immunoSEQ multiplex PCR, while the TCRdb copy is restricted to in-frame clones and leaves out a portion. This sample's table reports about 32,000 clones. The source of this sequence is a female donor in good health and CMV-seronegative. The sample comprised PBMCs. This chain joins TRBV9 and TRBJ2-5; 7 bases map to TRBD1. CDR3 coding DNA: TGTGCCAGCAGCGTAACAGGGGCACAAGAGACCCAGTACTTC. This encodes CASSVTGAQETQYF.